These 16 T cell receptor beta chains share one sample of origin, sequenced in a study of shared clonotypes between healthy human individuals. The assay was immunoSEQ multiplex PCR, and TCRdb's table has in-frame clones only and misses some. This table holds 1.5 million to 2.5 million clones, roughly 94% found once. Naive CD8 cells were CD45RO-negative, positively selected for CCR7, excluding terminally differentiated effector memory CD45RA+ cells. What was sequenced was naive CD8+ T cells sorted from blood. The receptors originated from a man aged 18 to 29 in good health.

The V gene is TRBV10-2, the J gene TRBJ2-7; D is ambiguous. The germline V gene has CDR1 WSHSY and CDR2 SAAADI. The CDR3 consists of 12 residues. V was shortened by 8 bases and J by 2 bases, with 10 bases between the two germline ends. The CDR3 bases are TGCGCCAGCTCAGACGGAACCTACGAGCAGTACTTC. Its translation is CASSDGTYEQYF.

As for this clone: This same CDR3 is encoded by further DNA sequences in the sample. J is TRBJ1-1 and V is TRBV28; D is unclear. Germline loops: CDR1 MDHEN, CDR2 SYDVKM. V shed 3 bases and J shed 1 base, with 6 bases lying between them. The CDR3 loop spans 13 amino acids. The CDR3 coding sequence is TGTGCCAGCAGTTTTGCGGCGAACACTGAAGCTTTCTTT. It translates to CASSFAANTEAFF.

The chain employs TRBV28 and TRBJ2-7; D may be TRBD2 (6 bases). The CDR3 is 12 amino acids. The V end was cut by 3 bases, the J end by 6 bases, with 9 bases between. The germline gives CDR1 MDHEN, CDR2 SYDVKM. CDR3 residues: CASSLEGSEQYF. CDR3 bases: TGTGCCAGCAGTTTGGAGGGTTCCGAGCAGTACTTC.

The chain uses TRBV12-2 and TRBJ1-4; the listed D gene, TRBD1, was not tested against the DNA. TRBV12-2 is a pseudogene locus. The CDR3 totals 17 residues. This CDR3 reads CASRLVTPGTGKEKLFF. The CDR3 coding sequence is TGTGCAAGTCGCTTAGTAACACCGGGGACAGGGAAAGAAAAACTGTTTTTT.

The rearrangement links TRBV11-2 to TRBJ2-7; perhaps TRBD1 as D (5 bases). This CDR3 is built from 14 residues. CDR1 is SGHAT, CDR2 FQNNGV, per germline. V shed 0 bases and J shed 2 bases, with 8 bases lying between them. The DNA of the CDR3 is TGTGCCAGCAGCTTAGATGTAGGGGCCTACGAGCAGTACTTC. Its translation: CASSLDVGAYEQYF.

In DNA, the CDR3 is TGCGCCAGCAGCCAAGACAGGGGGCTTCTGGAAAAACTGTTTTTT. This sequence encodes CASSQDRGLLEKLFF. The chain carries TRBV4-3 and TRBJ1-4; 8 nucleotides agree with TRBD1. Germline V gives CDR1 LGHNA, CDR2 YSLEER. The ends lost 0 bases at V and 8 bases at J; junction bases unmatched: 5. This CDR3 region has 15 residues.

Regarding this clone: Other DNA sequences in this specimen translate into the identical CDR3. This chain links TRBV9 with TRBJ1-3; possibly TRBD1 for D (6 bases). V lost 0 bases to trimming and J lost 3 bases, with 7 bases between them. CDR1 and CDR2 from the germline V gene are SGDLS and YYNGEE. The CDR3 has 14 amino acids. CDR3 in amino acids: CASSVAGDGNTIYF. CDR3 coding DNA: TGTGCCAGCAGCGTAGCAGGGGATGGAAACACCATATATTTT.

This chain's CDR3 is CASSQGGGWGKLFF. As DNA, the CDR3 is TGCGCCAGCAGCCAAGGTGGGGGGTGGGGAAAACTGTTTTTT. The V call is TRBV4-1, the J call TRBJ1-4; TRBD1 is a possible D gene (5 bases). This CDR3 comprises 14 residues. Trimming removed 1 base from V and 10 bases from J, with 13 bases in between. The germline gives CDR1 MGHRA, CDR2 YSYEKL.

This clone showed up just once. The chain is built from TRBV9 and TRBJ2-1, with D maybe TRBD1 (5 bases). The CDR3 length is 15 residues. Per the germline V gene, CDR1 is SGDLS and CDR2 is YYNGEE. Trimming took off 0 bases at V and 8 bases at J, with 15 bases between the two ends. The CDR3 protein is CASSVDQGSPHEQFF. The CDR3 nucleotides read TGTGCCAGCAGCGTAGACCAGGGTTCCCCGCATGAGCAGTTCTTC.

The chain has TRBV7-9 and TRBJ1-4; TRBD1 might be the D (5 bases). CDR3 length: 16 residues. Germline CDR1 and CDR2: SEHNR and FQNEAQ (reference sequence). V gave up 4 bases and J gave up 5 bases, with 17 bases separating them. The CDR3 DNA reads TGTGCCAGCAGCTCATATCGAGCCGGGGGGAATGAAAAACTGTTTTTT. It encodes CASSSYRAGGNEKLFF.

The chain has TRBV10-3 and TRBJ2-7; 14 bases map to TRBD2. The ends lost 8 bases at V and 5 bases at J; junction bases unmatched: 11. The CDR3 has 16 amino acids. CDR1 ENHRY and CDR2 SYGVKD come from the germline V gene. In DNA form, the CDR3 reads TGTGCCATCGGCGGGGAGGCGGGACTAGCGGGAGACGAGCAGTACTTC. Its protein is CAIGGEAGLAGDEQYF.

Written as DNA, the CDR3 is TGTGCCAGTAGTATAACCAGCGCCAGCAATCAGCCCCAGCATTTT. This translates into CASSITSASNQPQHF. This chain connects TRBV19 to TRBJ1-5; D not certain. Germline CDR1 is LNHDA and CDR2 is SQIVND (reference sequence). Deletions cut 2 bases from V and 1 base from J, with 9 bases between. This CDR3 region has 15 residues. The variable domain in full, completed from reference TRBV19 and TRBJ1-5, reads DGGITQSPKYLFRKEGQNVTLSCEQNLNHDAMYWYRQDPGQGLRLIYYSQIVNDFQKGDIAEGYSVSREKKESFPLTVTSAQKNPTAFYLCASSITSASNQPQHFGDGTRLSIL.

This clone was seen only once. This rearrangement joins TRBV5-6 to TRBJ2-7; the D is unclear. Germline V lookup: CDR1 SGHDT, CDR2 YYEEEE. This CDR3 comprises 12 residues. Trimming took off 2 bases at V and 2 bases at J, with 5 bases between the two ends. Here the CDR3 reads CASSFSTYEQYF. CDR3 in DNA: TGTGCCAGCAGCTTCTCAACCTACGAGCAGTACTTC.

A remark on this clone: Other DNA sequences from this sample encode an identical CDR3 as well. The chain carries TRBV18 and TRBJ2-7; no reliable D call. Germline loops: CDR1 KGHSH, CDR2 LQKENI. Deletions cut 0 bases from V and 2 bases from J, with 5 bases between. The CDR3 extends over 13 amino acids. In DNA form, the CDR3 reads TGTGCCAGCTCACCACCCACGGCCTACGAGCAGTACTTC. The encoded protein is CASSPPTAYEQYF.

The chain has TRBV18 and TRBJ2-7; D possibly corresponds to TRBD1 (6 bases). This CDR3 has 14 amino acids. Germline V gives CDR1 KGHSH, CDR2 LQKENI. The germline V and J ends were trimmed by 3 bases and 0 bases, with 9 bases remaining between them. CDR3 sequence (DNA): TGTGCCAGCTCACCCTCGGACAGCTCCTACGAGCAGTACTTC. Its protein product is CASSPSDSSYEQYF.

The CDR3 protein is CASSEIQGSPYGYTF. CDR3 nucleotides: TGTGCCAGCAGTGAAATCCAGGGGTCCCCCTATGGCTACACCTTC. The chain carries TRBV6-1 and TRBJ1-2, with D possibly matching TRBD1 (6 bases). This CDR3 contains 15 residues. CDR1 MNHNS and CDR2 SASEGT come from the germline V gene. The germline V and J ends were trimmed by 2 bases and 4 bases, with 14 bases remaining between them.